These 28 T cell receptor beta chains originate from one sample sequenced in a study of T cell repertoires in cytomegalovirus infection (dated by TCRdb to between 2019 and 2020). No cognate antigen is known for these TCRs. Explained via the paper, the treatment or condition label denotes: in vitro stimulation with specific CMV peptide epitopes to enrich CMV-specific T cells. The data were produced on an Illumina HiSeq 1500. Using fastp trimming at Q25 and MiXCR clonotype assembly, TCRdb reanalyzed the public sequencing data and kept in-frame beta chains. Every distinct CDR3 protein forms one entry, paired with its most common genes and DNA. The sample contains about 470,000 distinct CDR3 sequences, approximately 40% of them found a single time. The ten largest clonotypes hold about 45% of the sample. This specimen was cultured PBMCs, taken from culture after CMV antigen stimulation. The receptors shown here come from a human donor in good health (CMV status not recorded). Some clones in this sample may be carry-over from other donors' samples.

CDR3 in amino acids: CAISDKRDYEQFF. DNA for the CDR3: TGTGCCATCAGTGACAAGCGGGACTATGAGCAGTTCTTC. The rearrangement joins TRBV10-3 to TRBJ2-1, with 7 bases lining up with TRBD2. The trim removed 3 bases at V and 8 bases at J, leaving 4 bases unmatched. The CDR3 consists of 13 residues. Germline V CDR1 and CDR2: ENHRY, SYGVKD.

The sample holds a few counts of this clonotype. This chain connects TRBV5-5 to TRBJ2-7; D gene ambiguous. Looked up from germline, CDR1 is SGHKS and CDR2 is YYEKEE (reference sequence). The CDR3 runs to 15 residues. V was pared by 0 bases and J by 1 base, with 11 bases between. CDR3 sequence: CASSLVGTWSYEQYF. In DNA, the CDR3 is TGTGCCAGCAGCTTGGTAGGCACCTGGTCCTACGAGCAGTACTTC.

This clonotype has only a few counts. The J gene is TRBJ2-3, the V gene TRBV28; the match to TRBD2 covers 12 bases. Trimming removed 5 bases from V and 0 bases from J; junction bases left unmatched: 3. Germline-derived CDR1 and CDR2 are MDHEN and SYDVKM. This CDR3 contains 16 residues. CDR3: CASSLTSGGSTDTQYF. In DNA form, the CDR3 reads TGTGCCAGCAGTCTAACTAGCGGGGGGAGCACAGATACGCAGTATTTT.

This clonotype was detected many times. The V gene is TRBV7-2, the J gene TRBJ2-7; weak D call: TRBD1 (6 bases). The V gene lost 0 bases and the J gene lost 5 bases, with 20 bases spanning the gap. The CDR3 length is 17 residues. Germline CDR1 and CDR2: SGHTA and FQGNSA. The CDR3: CASSLAPPRMGADEQYF. As DNA, the CDR3 is TGTGCCAGCAGCTTAGCGCCACCGAGAATGGGGGCAGACGAGCAGTACTTC. The variable domain in full, completed from reference TRBV7-2 and TRBJ2-7, reads GAGVSQSPSNKVTEKGKDVELRCDPISGHTALYWYRQSLGQGLEFLIYFQGNSAPDKSGLPSDRFSAERTGGSVSTLTIQRTQQEDSAVYLCASSLAPPRMGADEQYFGPGTRLTVT.

The chain employs TRBV20-1 and TRBJ2-2, with TRBD2 matching over 8 bases. Germline CDR1 is DFQATT and CDR2 is SNEGSKA (reference sequence). The V and J ends lost 6 bases and 2 bases, in that order; junction bases with no gene match: 11. The CDR3 contains 16 residues. The CDR3 DNA reads as TGCAGTGCACGAGCGGGAGAAATAAAAAACACCGGGGAGCTGTTTTTT. Translation: CSARAGEIKNTGELFF.

This CDR3 reads CASRAWEGQGANEQFF. CDR3 in DNA: TGTGCCAGCAGAGCCTGGGAGGGACAGGGTGCCAATGAGCAGTTCTTC. This rearrangement joins TRBV12-3 or TRBV12-4 to TRBJ2-1; 9 positions agree with TRBD1. Losses at the gene ends were 6 bases for V and 6 bases for J; bases not matched to a gene: 12. This CDR3 has 16 amino acids.

V usage is TRBV6-1 and J usage is TRBJ1-1; TRBD1 might be the D (5 bases). Germline CDR1 is MNHNS and CDR2 is SASEGT. V lost 6 bases and J lost 2, with 13 bases in between. CDR3 length equals 14 residues. CDR3 DNA: TGTGCCAGCAGCATACGGGACCTTAACACTGAAGCTTTCTTT. It translates to CASSIRDLNTEAFF.

The chain has TRBV7-8 and TRBJ1-5, with D uncertain. Trimming removed 6 bases at V and 4 bases at J, with 10 bases between. The germline V gene encodes CDR1 SGHVS and CDR2 FQNEAQ. This CDR3 spans 13 amino acids. DNA for the CDR3: TGTGCCAGCAGTGGGAGGAGAAATCAGCCCCAGCATTTT. Protein product: CASSGRRNQPQHF. Full variable domain (missing parts from reference TRBV7-8 and TRBJ1-5): GAGVSQSPRYKVAKRGQDVALRCDPISGHVSLFWYQQALGQGPEFLTYFQNEAQLDKSGLPSDRFFAERPEGSVSTLKIQRTQQEDSAVYLCASSGRRNQPQHFGDGTRLSIL.

The rearrangement uses TRBV20-1 and TRBJ2-7; D is unresolved. Germline CDR1 is DFQATT and CDR2 is SNEGSKA (reference sequence). The CDR3 is 11 amino acids. V lost 3 bases and J lost 3, with 6 bases in between. The chain's CDR3 is CSARMGYEQYF. CDR3 bases: TGCAGTGCTAGGATGGGCTACGAGCAGTACTTC.

The chain employs TRBV20-1 and TRBJ2-3; D perhaps matches TRBD2 (5 bases). V dropped 6 bases and J dropped 3 bases, with 7 bases sitting between them. The germline V gene encodes CDR1 DFQATT and CDR2 SNEGSKA (reference sequence). The CDR3 is 11 amino acids. This CDR3 is CSAGKTDTQYF. CDR3 sequence (DNA): TGCAGTGCCGGGAAGACAGATACGCAGTATTTT.

This sequence joins TRBV2 and TRBJ1-5, with unresolved D. With 4 bases removed from V and 2 bases from J, the gap between germline ends came to 9 bases. Per the germline V gene, CDR1 is SNHLY and CDR2 is FYNNEI. The CDR3 is made up of 14 amino acids. CDR3 sequence reads: CASSAGDGNQPQHF. CDR3 bases: TGTGCCAGCAGTGCGGGCGACGGCAATCAGCCCCAGCATTTT.

The chain carries TRBV2 and TRBJ1-5; D may be TRBD1 (6 bases). The CDR3 is 15 amino acids. V lost 4 bases, J lost 9 bases, and 19 bases lay in between. From germline, CDR1 is SNHLY and CDR2 FYNNEI. For the CDR3, the DNA is TGTGCCAGCAGTGTGATGGAAGGGGGGGTAGTGCCCCAGCATTTT. This codes for CASSVMEGGVVPQHF. Looking up the rest from reference TRBV2 and TRBJ1-5 gives the full variable domain: EPEVTQTPSHQVTQMGQEVILRCVPISNHLYFYWYRQILGQKVEFLVSFYNNEISEKSEIFDDQFSVERPDGSNFTLKIRSTKLEDSAMYFCASSVMEGGVVPQHFGDGTRLSIL.

This clonotype has at least ten counts. This chain uses TRBV7-2 with TRBJ1-1, with 8 bases that match TRBD1. The CDR3 has 14 amino acids. V trimming: 5 bases; J trimming: 6 bases; junction bases outside the gene matches: 8. Germline V lookup: CDR1 SGHTA, CDR2 FQGNSA. For the CDR3, the DNA is TGTGCCAGCAGCGCACAGGGGGGCCCCGCTGAAGCTTTCTTT. This translates into CASSAQGGPAEAFF.

The rearrangement joins TRBV7-4 to TRBJ1-2, with D perhaps matching TRBD1 (6 bases). Germline CDR1 and CDR2: SGHVT and SQSDAQ. This CDR3 spans 14 amino acids. The ends were cut back, 2 bases at V and 8 bases at J, with 15 bases in the middle. In DNA form, the CDR3 reads TGTGCCAGCAGCTTATCCCAGGGGTTCTCCGGCTACACCTTC. Translating it yields CASSLSQGFSGYTF.

This sequence joins TRBV7-6 and TRBJ2-3; the D gene is possibly TRBD2 (6 bases). Trimming removed 1 base at V and 1 base at J, with 12 bases between. Germline V gene data show CDR1 as SGHVS and CDR2 as FNYEAQ. The CDR3 runs to 16 residues. CDR3 DNA: TGTGCCAGCAGCTTAGTTTCTCGCGGGGGCACAGATACGCAGTATTTT. Encoded protein: CASSLVSRGGTDTQYF.

There are a few counts of this clonotype. The genes are TRBV11-2 and TRBJ2-3; D might be TRBD1 (5 bases). The CDR3 totals 15 residues. V lost 6 bases and J lost 0, with 13 bases in between. Germline loops: CDR1 SGHAT, CDR2 FQNNGV. CDR3 DNA: TGTGCCAGCAGATCCCGGACAAGTAGCACAGATACGCAGTATTTT. Translation: CASRSRTSSTDTQYF.

The V call is TRBV2, the J call TRBJ1-5; no clear D. Germline assignment: CDR1 SNHLY and CDR2 FYNNEI. Trimming shortened V by 3 bases and J by 5 bases, and 11 bases separated the two germline ends. This CDR3 spans 14 amino acids. The CDR3 DNA is TGTGCCAGCAGTGAGGAGGGTTCCCATCAGCCCCAGCATTTT. Encoded protein: CASSEEGSHQPQHF.

The genes are TRBV7-2 and TRBJ2-1; a possible D gene is TRBD1 (6 bases). The CDR3 extends over 15 amino acids. V was trimmed by 4 bases and J by 1 base, leaving 11 bases between them. Germline V lookup: CDR1 SGHTA, CDR2 FQGNSA. CDR3 sequence (DNA): TGTGCCAGCAGCTCGGACAGAGAATCCTACAATGAGCAGTTCTTC. This codes for CASSSDRESYNEQFF.

This rearrangement joins TRBV12-3 or TRBV12-4 to TRBJ1-5; 7 nucleotides match TRBD1. The CDR3 is 18 amino acids. Trimming took 6 bases from V and 4 from J; bases not matched to a gene: 18. For the CDR3, the DNA is TGTGCCAGCAGCTTCACAGGGGACCCCTATAGTGGGAATCAGCCCCAGCATTTT. Encoded protein: CASSFTGDPYSGNQPQHF.

V usage is TRBV20-1 and J usage is TRBJ2-7; D not certain. The CDR3 loop spans 14 amino acids. Trimming removed 2 bases from V and 0 bases from J, with 11 bases in between. The germline V gene encodes CDR1 DFQATT and CDR2 SNEGSKA (reference sequence). The CDR3 is CSARSARSSYEQYF. In DNA, the CDR3 is TGCAGTGCTAGATCGGCCAGGTCCTCCTACGAGCAGTACTTC.

The chain links TRBV5-1 to TRBJ2-2; 8 bases fit TRBD2. Germline V gene lookup returns CDR1 SGHRS and CDR2 YFSETQ. V was pared by 6 bases and J by 0 bases, with 4 bases of the junction left unmatched. The CDR3 is made up of 15 amino acids. CDR3 DNA: TGCGCCAGCACCGGGGGGGGGACGAACACCGGGGAGCTGTTTTTT. Translated: CASTGGGTNTGELFF. The complete variable domain, with remaining parts taken from reference TRBV5-1 and TRBJ2-2, reads KAGVTQTPRYLIKTRGQQVTLSCSPISGHRSVSWYQQTPGQGLQFLFEYFSETQRNKGNFPGRFSGRQFSNSRSEMNVSTLELGDSALYLCASTGGGTNTGELFFGEGSRLTVL.

CDR3 residues: CASDGWKGGNQPQHF. DNA of the CDR3: TGTGCCAGCGATGGTTGGAAGGGGGGCAATCAGCCCCAGCATTTT. J is TRBJ1-5 and V is TRBV19; a weak D match, TRBD1 (6 bases). Deletions cut 9 bases from V and 2 bases from J, with 17 bases between. Germline V gene sequence: CDR1 LNHDA, CDR2 SQIVND (reference sequence). CDR3 length: 15 residues.

The V call is TRBV6-5, the J call TRBJ1-5, with TRBD1 identical over 9 bases. Unmatched junction bases numbered 4, after V lost 10 bases and J lost 6 bases. The CDR3 consists of 12 residues. Per germline, CDR1 MNHEY and CDR2 SVGAGI. The CDR3 region is CATGTGLQPQHF. The CDR3 DNA sequence: TGTGCCACCGGGACAGGGCTTCAGCCCCAGCATTTT.

A few counts support this clonotype. This chain connects TRBV7-6 to TRBJ2-2; D is unresolved. Trimming stripped 5 bases from V and 6 bases from J, with 13 bases between. Germline V gene data show CDR1 as SGHVS and CDR2 as FNYEAQ. The CDR3 spans 14 residues. CDR3 protein: CASSLAVGPGELFF. CDR3 sequence (DNA): TGTGCCAGCAGCCTGGCAGTAGGACCCGGGGAGCTGTTTTTT.

The chain links TRBV12-3 or TRBV12-4 to TRBJ1-5; D gene ambiguous. Trimming removed 3 bases from V and 3 bases from J, with 18 bases in between. This CDR3 is built from 17 residues. In nucleotides, the CDR3 is TGTGCCAGCAGTTTGGTCTCCCTAAGTTGGGTCAATCAGCCCCAGCATTTT. This codes for CASSLVSLSWVNQPQHF.

Worth noting for this clonotype: A junction end diverges from the germline sequence, so it may reflect a read error. J is TRBJ2-3 and V is TRBV2, with D possibly matching TRBD1 (6 bases). CDR1 and CDR2 from the germline V gene are SNHLY and FYNNEI. This CDR3 spans 14 amino acids. Written as DNA, the CDR3 is TGTGCCAGCAGTGAAGGAGACTGGACAGCTACGCAGTATTTT. The encoded protein is CASSEGDWTATQYF.

Here the CDR3 reads CASSLGVAGVRQPQHF. In nucleotides, the CDR3 is TGTGCCAGCAGCTTAGGTGTAGCCGGGGTTCGTCAGCCCCAGCATTTT. The chain combines TRBV7-9 with TRBJ1-5; D is uncertain. The CDR3 covers 16 residues. The V gene's germline CDR1 is SEHNR and CDR2 FQNEAQ (reference sequence). Trimming cost V 1 base and J 6 bases, with 16 bases left between them.

The chain has TRBV7-2 and TRBJ2-2; 12 bases match TRBD2. The CDR3 is 15 amino acids. V trimming: 2 bases; J trimming: 6 bases; junction bases outside the gene matches: 1. Looked up from germline, CDR1 is SGHTA and CDR2 is FQGNSA. The chain's CDR3 is CASSLLAGGPGELFF. The CDR3 DNA follows: TGTGCCAGCAGCTTACTAGCGGGAGGGCCCGGGGAGCTGTTTTTT. Full variable domain (remainder filled in from reference TRBV7-2 and TRBJ2-2): GAGVSQSPSNKVTEKGKDVELRCDPISGHTALYWYRQSLGQGLEFLIYFQGNSAPDKSGLPSDRFSAERTGGSVSTLTIQRTQQEDSAVYLCASSLLAGGPGELFFGEGSRLTVL.